This T cell receptor (beta chain) was sequenced for a study of cytomegalovirus exposure and HLA in healthy donors (dated by TCRdb to 2016 to 2017). General notes on the study: A later analysis indicated that the 130 or so validation repertoires were generated on the platform also employed for the 700 or so repertoires of the first cohort. The study aimed to test whether cataloging public T cell receptors could reveal signatures of past pathogen exposure. Along with the approximately 650-subject first cohort, a separate validation cohort of over a hundred different subjects was used. The study combined high-throughput TCR immunosequencing, statistical association of individual TCRs with disease status, and machine learning to predict cytomegalovirus infection status.

Receptor amplification or capture employed the immunoSEQ multiplex PCR assay. The original methods were these. A statistical classification framework was built for diagnosing cytomegalovirus status from the catalog of TCR beta chain sequences. This immuneACCESS table, as held by TCRdb, lists in-frame sequences with V and J called but not all clones. Of the missing ones, under half trace to an unresolved V gene in checked studies; the others have no known cause. D and trimming come from the DNA, and the V and J calls and clone size come from that table. Present in this sample are about 240,000 clones, around 85% of which were seen just once. Less than 1.5% of the sample comes from the top ten. On this clone itself: Its antigen target is currently unknown. The record has no base qualities; no much larger clone is one base away.

Overall study outcomes, separate from this receptor: A later analysis had no HLA typing for the validation cohort, so co-occurrence there was scored across all 130 or so repertoires. Most TCR sequences were seen in very few donors, while some public TCRs were found in many individuals. A few of the identified cytomegalovirus-associated TCR beta chains were confirmed in vitro to be specific for cytomegalovirus antigens. In a later analysis, TCRs clustered in the first cohort were found to also tend to co-occur in the 100 to 150 validation repertoires, with about 94% of cluster scores above 0. In both the original and validation cohorts, the classifier was reported to diagnose cytomegalovirus status with high specificity and sensitivity. According to the authors, the approach could potentially be generalized to other disease states and immunological phenotypes. The study listed 150 to 200 TCR beta chains as associated with cytomegalovirus.

Donors formed part of the validation cohort, which comprised 120 subjects and was distinct from the first cohort of under 850 subjects. Sequencing used PBMCs. This sequence originates from a woman in her 30s in good health and CMV-seropositive.

The nucleotides are TGTGCCAGCAGTGAACCGGGGAGCTACGAGCAGTACTTC. Its protein is CASSEPGSYEQYF. Recombination connected TRBV2 to TRBJ2-7, with a weak D call of TRBD2 (5 bases match). The V and J ends are trimmed by 2 bases and 3 bases, leaving 8 bases between them. The CDR3 covers 13 residues, taking in both the cysteine and the phenylalanine. The CDR3 DNA has 39 bases and is translated from base 1. From a lookup of the germline V gene, CDR1 and CDR2 are SNHLY and FYNNEI. Extended through the reference TRBV2 and TRBJ2-7 proteins, this CDR3 yields the full variable domain: EPEVTQTPSHQVTQMGQEVILRCVPISNHLYFYWYRQILGQKVEFLVSFYNNEISEKSEIFDDQFSVERPDGSNFTLKIRSTKLEDSAMYFCASSEPGSYEQYFGPGTRLTVT.